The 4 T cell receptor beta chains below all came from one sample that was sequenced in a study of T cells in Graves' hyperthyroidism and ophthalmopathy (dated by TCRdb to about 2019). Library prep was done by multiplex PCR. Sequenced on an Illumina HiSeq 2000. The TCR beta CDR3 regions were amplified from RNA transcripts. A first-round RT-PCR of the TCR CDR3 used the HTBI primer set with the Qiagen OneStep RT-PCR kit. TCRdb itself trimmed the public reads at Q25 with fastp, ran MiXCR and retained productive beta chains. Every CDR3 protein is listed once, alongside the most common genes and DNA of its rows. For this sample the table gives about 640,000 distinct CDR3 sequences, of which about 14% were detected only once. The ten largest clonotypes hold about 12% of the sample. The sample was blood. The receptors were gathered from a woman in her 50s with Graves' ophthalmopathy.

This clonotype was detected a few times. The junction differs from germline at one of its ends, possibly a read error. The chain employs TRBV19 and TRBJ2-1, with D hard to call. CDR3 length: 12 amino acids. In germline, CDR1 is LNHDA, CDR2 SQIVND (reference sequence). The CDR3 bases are TGTGCCAGTAGTATAGCAGACACGCCACCTATCTTC. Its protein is CASSIADTPPIF. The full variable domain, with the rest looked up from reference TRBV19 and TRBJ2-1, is DGGITQSPKYLFRKEGQNVTLSCEQNLNHDAMYWYRQDPGQGLRLIYYSQIVNDFQKGDIAEGYSVSREKKESFPLTVTSAQKNPTAFYLCASSIADTPPIFGPGTRLTVL.

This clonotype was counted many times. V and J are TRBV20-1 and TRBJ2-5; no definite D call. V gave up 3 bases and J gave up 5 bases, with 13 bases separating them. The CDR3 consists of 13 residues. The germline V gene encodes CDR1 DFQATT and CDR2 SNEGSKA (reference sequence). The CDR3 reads CSARVPLGETQYF. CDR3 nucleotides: TGCAGTGCTAGGGTCCCCCTCGGGGAGACCCAGTACTTC.

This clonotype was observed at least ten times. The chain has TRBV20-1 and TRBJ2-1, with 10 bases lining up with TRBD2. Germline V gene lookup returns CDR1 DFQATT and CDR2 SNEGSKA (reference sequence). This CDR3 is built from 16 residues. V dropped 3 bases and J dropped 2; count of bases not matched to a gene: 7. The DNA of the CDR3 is TGCAGTGCTAGCCTCACTAGCGGGGACCCCTACAATGAGCAGTTCTTC. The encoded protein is CSASLTSGDPYNEQFF.

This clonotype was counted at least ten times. This CDR3 reads CASSPRGGKYEQYF. The CDR3 coding sequence is TGTGCCAGCAGTCCTCGGGGAGGGAAGTACGAGCAGTACTTC. The chain carries TRBV28 and TRBJ2-7, with TRBD2 identical over 7 bases. V lost 5 bases and J lost 4; bases outside the gene matches: 8. CDR3 length: 14 residues. Germline V CDR1 and CDR2: MDHEN, SYDVKM.